This TCR beta chain came from a study of T cell responses to AZD1222 COVID-19 vaccine. Notes on this clone: Its antigen is unidentified.

General study findings and limits: Spike regions recognized by vaccine-associated CD4 TCRs spanned the protein, led by 160-218 and 743-854.

TCRdb keeps only in-frame clones here, not all; method: immunoSEQ multiplex PCR. The sample consists of more than 90,000 clones, 85% to 90% of them appearing once. Germline V gene lookup returns CDR1 GTSNPN and CDR2 SVGIG (reference sequence). Between the trimmed V and J ends, which lost 4 bases and 10 bases, there was a span of 14 bases. CDR3 size: 13 residues. The source is an adult who received the AZD1222 COVID-19 vaccine. Source: peripheral blood, taken 28 days after the second AZD1222 dose. This rearrangement joins TRBV30 to TRBJ1-6, with a possible D match to TRBD1 (6 bases). CDR3 nucleotide sequence: TGTGCCTGGAACAGGGAGAGTGGCTCACCCCTCCACTTT. Its protein is CAWNRESGSPLHF.